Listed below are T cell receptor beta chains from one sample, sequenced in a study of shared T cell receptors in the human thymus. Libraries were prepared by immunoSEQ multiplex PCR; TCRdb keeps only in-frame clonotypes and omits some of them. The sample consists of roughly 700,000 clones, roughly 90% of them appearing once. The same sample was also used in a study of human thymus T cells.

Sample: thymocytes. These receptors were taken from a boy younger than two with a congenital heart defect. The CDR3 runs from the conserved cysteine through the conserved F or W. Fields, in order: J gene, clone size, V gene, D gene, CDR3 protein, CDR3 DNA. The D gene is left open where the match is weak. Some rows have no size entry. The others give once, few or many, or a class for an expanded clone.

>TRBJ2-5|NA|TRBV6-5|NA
CASSYSGETQYF
TGTGCCAGCAGTTACTCCGGGGAGACCCAGTACTTC
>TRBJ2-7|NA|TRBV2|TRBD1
CASTQPGQDDEQYF
TGTGCCAGCACCCAACCGGGACAGGACGACGAGCAGTACTTC
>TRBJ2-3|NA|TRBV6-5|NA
CASSTQSPRTDTQYF
TGTGCCAGCAGCACCCAGTCCCCCCGCACAGATACGCAGTATTTT
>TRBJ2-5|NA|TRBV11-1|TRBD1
CASSLTGATQETQYF
TGTGCCAGCAGTCTAACAGGGGCAACCCAAGAGACCCAGTACTTC
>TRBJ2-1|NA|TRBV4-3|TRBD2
CASSQDRDGRAGNEQFF
TGCGCCAGCAGCCAAGATCGGGACGGGAGGGCGGGAAATGAGCAGTTCTTC
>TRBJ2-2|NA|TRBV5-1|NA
CASSLSARADTGELFF
TGCGCCAGCAGCTTATCAGCCAGGGCGGACACCGGGGAGCTGTTTTTT
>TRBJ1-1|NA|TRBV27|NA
CASSLSFDQGSTDTEAFF
TGTGCCAGCAGTTTATCTTTCGATCAGGGGAGTACGGACACTGAAGCTTTCTTT
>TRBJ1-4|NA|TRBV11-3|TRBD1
CASSYTGTGEEKLFF
TGTGCCAGCAGCTATACCGGGACAGGGGAAGAAAAACTGTTTTTT
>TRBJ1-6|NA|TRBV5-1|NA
CASSLEESYNSPLHF
TGCGCCAGCAGCTTGGAAGAGTCCTATAATTCACCCCTCCACTTT
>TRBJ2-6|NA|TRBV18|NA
CASSLHPFSGANVLTF
TGTGCCAGCTCATTACACCCATTCTCTGGGGCCAACGTCCTGACTTTC
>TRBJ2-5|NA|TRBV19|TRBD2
CASSIAPSGRADGTQYF
TGTGCCAGTAGTATAGCCCCATCCGGGAGGGCCGATGGGACCCAGTACTTC
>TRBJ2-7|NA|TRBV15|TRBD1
CATSRRGTGTVYEQYF
TGTGCCACCAGCAGGAGGGGAACAGGGACAGTCTACGAGCAGTACTTC
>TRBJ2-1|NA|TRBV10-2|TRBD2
CASKSGGNNEQFF
TGCGCCAGCAAGAGCGGGGGGAACAATGAGCAGTTCTTC
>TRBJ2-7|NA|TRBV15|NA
CATSRGTETSYEQYF
TGTGCCACCAGCAGAGGGACAGAGACTTCCTACGAGCAGTACTTC
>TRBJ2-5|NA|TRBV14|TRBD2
CASSRRLGGETQYF
TGTGCCAGCAGCCGGCGCTTGGGGGGGGAGACCCAGTACTTC
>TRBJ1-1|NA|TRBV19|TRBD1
CASSIRTGEPHTEAFF
TGTGCCAGTAGTATAAGGACAGGGGAACCTCACACTGAAGCTTTCTTT
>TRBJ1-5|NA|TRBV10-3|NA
CAISAGHRNQPQHF
TGTGCCATCAGCGCCGGACATCGCAATCAGCCCCAGCATTTT
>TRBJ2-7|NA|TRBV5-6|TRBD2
CASSTVGLADYYEQYF
TGTGCCAGCAGCACGGTTGGACTAGCGGACTACTACGAGCAGTACTTC
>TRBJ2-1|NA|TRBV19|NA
CASSWQGRGNEQFF
TGTGCCAGTAGTTGGCAGGGAAGGGGGAATGAGCAGTTCTTC
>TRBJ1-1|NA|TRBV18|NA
CASSQMTDTGTAEAFF
TGTGCCAGCTCACAGATGACAGACACAGGTACGGCTGAAGCTTTCTTT
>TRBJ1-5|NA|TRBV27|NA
CASRNRSNQPQHF
TGTGCCAGCAGGAACAGGAGCAATCAGCCCCAGCATTTT
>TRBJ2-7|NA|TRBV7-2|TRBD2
CASSWTSGNEQYF
TGTGCCAGCAGCTGGACTAGCGGGAACGAGCAGTACTTC
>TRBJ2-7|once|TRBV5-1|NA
CASSLAADSYEQYF
TGCGCCAGCAGCTTGGCCGCGGACTCCTACGAGCAGTACTTC
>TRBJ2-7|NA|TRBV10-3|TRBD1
CAISATGADEQYF
TGTGCCATCAGTGCGACAGGGGCGGACGAGCAGTACTTC
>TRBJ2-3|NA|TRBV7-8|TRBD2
CASSPRAGAGADTQYF
TGTGCCAGCAGCCCCCGAGCGGGAGCTGGGGCAGATACGCAGTATTTT
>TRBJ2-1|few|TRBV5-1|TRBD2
CASSPVGGQAGGPYEQFF
TGCGCCAGCAGCCCCGTGGGGGGACAAGCGGGAGGGCCCTATGAGCAGTTCTTC
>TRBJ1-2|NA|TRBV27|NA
CASSFRGAHYGYTF
TGTGCCAGCAGCTTCCGGGGGGCTCACTATGGCTACACCTTC
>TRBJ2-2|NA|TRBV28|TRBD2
CASSPFGEVGTSGRGTGELFF
TGTGCCAGCAGCCCATTTGGGGAGGTCGGGACTAGCGGGAGGGGTACCGGGGAGCTGTTTTTT
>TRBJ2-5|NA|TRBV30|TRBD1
CASDRGETQYF
TGTGCCTCAGACAGGGGAGAGACCCAGTACTTC
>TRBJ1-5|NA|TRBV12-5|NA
CASGLAGPDQPQHF
TGTGCTAGTGGTTTAGCAGGGCCCGATCAGCCCCAGCATTTT
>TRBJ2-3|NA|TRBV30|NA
CAWAKGAPASGTDTQYF
TGTGCCTGGGCCAAAGGGGCCCCCGCCTCGGGCACAGATACGCAGTATTTT
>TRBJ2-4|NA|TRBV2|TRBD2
CASSSVAGKNIQYF
TGTGCCAGCAGTTCCGTAGCGGGGAAAAACATTCAGTACTTC
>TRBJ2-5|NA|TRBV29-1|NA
CSVLSPSRGGQYF
TGCAGCGTTCTTTCCCCTAGCCGCGGCGGCCAGTACTTC
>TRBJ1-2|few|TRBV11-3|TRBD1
CASSTRQGADGYTF
TGTGCCAGCAGCACAAGACAGGGGGCGGATGGCTACACCTTC
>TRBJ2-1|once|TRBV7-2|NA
CASSLGVVGAGHSYNEQFF
TGTGCCAGCAGCTTAGGTGTGGTAGGGGCAGGGCACTCCTACAATGAGCAGTTCTTC
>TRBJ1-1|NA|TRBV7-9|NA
CASSGAGADTEAFF
TGTGCCAGCAGCGGGGCTGGGGCCGACACTGAAGCTTTCTTT
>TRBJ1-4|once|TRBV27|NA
CASSLSGLLNEKLFF
TGTGCCAGCAGTTTATCGGGACTCCTAAATGAAAAACTGTTTTTT
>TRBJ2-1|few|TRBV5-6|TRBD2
CASTPQGLEENEQFF
TGTGCCAGCACCCCTCAGGGACTAGAGGAAAATGAGCAGTTCTTC
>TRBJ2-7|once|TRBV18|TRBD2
CASSPPMSGTSGLSSYEQYF
TGTGCCAGCTCACCACCTATGTCCGGGACTAGCGGGTTAAGCTCCTACGAGCAGTACTTC
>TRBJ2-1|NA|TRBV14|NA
CASSPSLVGSYNEQFF
TGTGCCAGCAGCCCGTCACTAGTGGGTTCCTACAATGAGCAGTTCTTC
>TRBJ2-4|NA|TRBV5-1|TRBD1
CASSFQAGTGDGIAKNIQYF
TGCGCCAGCAGCTTTCAGGCCGGGACAGGGGACGGGATAGCCAAAAACATTCAGTACTTC
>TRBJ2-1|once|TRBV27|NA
CASSPDGNNEQFF
TGTGCCAGCAGTCCGGACGGGAACAATGAGCAGTTCTTC
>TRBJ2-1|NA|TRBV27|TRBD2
CASSPGTSGAKPPVEPLYDEQFF
TGTGCCAGCAGTCCCGGGACTAGCGGGGCAAAGCCCCCGGTAGAACCCCTATACGATGAGCAGTTCTTC
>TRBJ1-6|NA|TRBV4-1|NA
CASSQERSARSGDSPLHF
TGCGCCAGCAGCCAAGAAAGGTCCGCTAGGTCCGGGGATTCACCCCTCCACTTT
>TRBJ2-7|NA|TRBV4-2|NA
CASSQGCEAYEQYF
TGTGCCAGCAGCCAAGGGTGCGAGGCCTACGAGCAGTACTTC
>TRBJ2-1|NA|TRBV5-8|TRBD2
CASSLSSGSLVEQFF
TGTGCCAGCAGCTTGAGTAGCGGGAGCCTGGTTGAGCAGTTCTTC